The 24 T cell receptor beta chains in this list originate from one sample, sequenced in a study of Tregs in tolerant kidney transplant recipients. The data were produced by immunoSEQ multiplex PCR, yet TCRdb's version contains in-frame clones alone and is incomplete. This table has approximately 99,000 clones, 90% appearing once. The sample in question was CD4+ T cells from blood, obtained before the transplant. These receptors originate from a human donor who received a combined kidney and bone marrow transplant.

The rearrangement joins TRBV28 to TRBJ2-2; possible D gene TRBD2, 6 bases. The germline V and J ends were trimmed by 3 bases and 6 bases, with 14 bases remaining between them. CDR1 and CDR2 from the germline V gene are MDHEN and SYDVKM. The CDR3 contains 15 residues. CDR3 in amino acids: CASSLPKTSPGELFF. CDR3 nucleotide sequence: TGTGCCAGCAGTTTGCCTAAAACTAGCCCCGGGGAGCTGTTTTTT.

CDR3 DNA: TGTGCCAGCAGCCCTTCAGGGAATAGGAACACCGGGGAGCTGTTTTTT. This translates into CASSPSGNRNTGELFF. The rearrangement links TRBV5-4 to TRBJ2-2; D may be TRBD1 (5 bases). The germline V gene has CDR1 SGHNT and CDR2 YYREEE (reference sequence). V lost 4 bases, J lost 1 base, and 14 bases lay in between. This CDR3 contains 16 residues.

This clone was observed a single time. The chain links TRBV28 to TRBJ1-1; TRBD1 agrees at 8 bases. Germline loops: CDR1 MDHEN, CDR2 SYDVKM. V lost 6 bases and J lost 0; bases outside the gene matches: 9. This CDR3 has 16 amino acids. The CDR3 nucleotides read TGTGCCAGCAGCTCCAGGGACAGGAATATGAACACTGAAGCTTTCTTT. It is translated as CASSSRDRNMNTEAFF.

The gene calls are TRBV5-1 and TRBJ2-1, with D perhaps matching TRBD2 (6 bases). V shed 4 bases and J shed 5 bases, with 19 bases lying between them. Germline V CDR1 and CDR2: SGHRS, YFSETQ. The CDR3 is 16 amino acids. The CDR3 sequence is CASSEEGRTLHNEQFF. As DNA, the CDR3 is TGCGCCAGCAGCGAGGAGGGCAGGACACTACACAATGAGCAGTTCTTC.

The CDR3 bases are TGTGCCAGCAGCGCTAGCGTAGCGACCCAGTACTTC. The encoded protein is CASSASVATQYF. V is TRBV14 and J is TRBJ2-5; D is possibly TRBD2 (6 bases). Germline lookup yields CDR1 SGHDN and CDR2 FVKESK. This CDR3 has 12 residues. V lost 5 bases, J lost 7 bases, and 11 bases lay in between.

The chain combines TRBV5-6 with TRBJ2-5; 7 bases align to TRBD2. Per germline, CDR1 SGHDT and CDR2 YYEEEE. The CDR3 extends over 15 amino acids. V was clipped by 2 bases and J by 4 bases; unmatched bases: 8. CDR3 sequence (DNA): TGTGCCAGCAGCTTCTCCAGCGAGCGGGGAGAGACCCAGTACTTC. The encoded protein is CASSFSSERGETQYF.

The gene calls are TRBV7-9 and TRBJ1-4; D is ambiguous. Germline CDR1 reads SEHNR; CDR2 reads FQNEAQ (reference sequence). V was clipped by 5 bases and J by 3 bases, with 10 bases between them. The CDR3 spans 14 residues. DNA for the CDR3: TGTGCCAGCAGCCTGAGGTCGCCTAATGAAAAACTGTTTTTT. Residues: CASSLRSPNEKLFF.

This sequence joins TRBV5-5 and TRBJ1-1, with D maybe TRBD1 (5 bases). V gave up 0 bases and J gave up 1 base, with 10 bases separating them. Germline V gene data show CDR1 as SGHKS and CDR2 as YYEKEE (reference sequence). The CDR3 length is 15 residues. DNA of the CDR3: TGTGCCAGCAGCTTGGGCCCGACAGAGAACACTGAAGCTTTCTTT. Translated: CASSLGPTENTEAFF.

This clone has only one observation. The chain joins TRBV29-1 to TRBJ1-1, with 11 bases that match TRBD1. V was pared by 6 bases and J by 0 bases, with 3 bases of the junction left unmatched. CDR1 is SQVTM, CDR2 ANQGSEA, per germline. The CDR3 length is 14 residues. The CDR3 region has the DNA TGCAGCGTGGGACAGGGGGAGATGAACACTGAAGCTTTCTTT. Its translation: CSVGQGEMNTEAFF.

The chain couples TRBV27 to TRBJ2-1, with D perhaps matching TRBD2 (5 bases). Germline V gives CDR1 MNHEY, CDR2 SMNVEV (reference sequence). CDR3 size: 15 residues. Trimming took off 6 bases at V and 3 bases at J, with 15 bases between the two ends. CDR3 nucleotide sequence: TGTGCCAGCAGGGAAGTGAGCGGCCGCTACAATGAGCAGTTCTTC. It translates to CASREVSGRYNEQFF.

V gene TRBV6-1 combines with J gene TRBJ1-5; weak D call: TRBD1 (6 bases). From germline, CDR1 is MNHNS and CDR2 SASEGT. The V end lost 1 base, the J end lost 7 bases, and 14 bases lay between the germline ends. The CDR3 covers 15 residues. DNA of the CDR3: TGTGCCAGCAGTGAAGGACAGGCATTCGGACAGCCCCAGCATTTT. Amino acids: CASSEGQAFGQPQHF.

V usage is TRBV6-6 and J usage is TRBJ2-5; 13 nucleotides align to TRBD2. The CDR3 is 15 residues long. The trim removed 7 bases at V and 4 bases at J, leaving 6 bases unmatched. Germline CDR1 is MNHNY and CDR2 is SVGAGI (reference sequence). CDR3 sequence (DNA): TGTGCCAGCACCGGGACTAGCGGGGTTGGAGAGACCCAGTACTTC. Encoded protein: CASTGTSGVGETQYF.

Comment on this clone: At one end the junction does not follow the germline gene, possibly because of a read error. CDR3 DNA: TGTGCCAGCAGCTTGGCCGGAGAGGTGCTTTTT. Translated: CASSLAGEVLF. The genes are TRBV5-4 and TRBJ1-4, with D unresolved. The length of the CDR3 is 11 residues. The germline gives CDR1 SGHNT, CDR2 YYREEE (reference sequence).

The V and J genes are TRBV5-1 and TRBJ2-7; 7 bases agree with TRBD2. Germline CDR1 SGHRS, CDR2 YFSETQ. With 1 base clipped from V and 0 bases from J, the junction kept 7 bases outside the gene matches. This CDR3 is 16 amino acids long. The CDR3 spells CASSLSAGEGSYEQYF. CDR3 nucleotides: TGCGCCAGCAGCTTGAGCGCGGGGGAGGGCTCCTACGAGCAGTACTTC.

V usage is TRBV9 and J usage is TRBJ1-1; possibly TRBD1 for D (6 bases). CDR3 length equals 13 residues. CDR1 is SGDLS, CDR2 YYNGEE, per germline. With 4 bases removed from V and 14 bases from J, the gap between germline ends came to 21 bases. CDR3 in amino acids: CASSPGQPNFRFF. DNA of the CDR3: TGTGCCAGCAGCCCAGGACAGCCAAATTTCCGCTTCTTT.

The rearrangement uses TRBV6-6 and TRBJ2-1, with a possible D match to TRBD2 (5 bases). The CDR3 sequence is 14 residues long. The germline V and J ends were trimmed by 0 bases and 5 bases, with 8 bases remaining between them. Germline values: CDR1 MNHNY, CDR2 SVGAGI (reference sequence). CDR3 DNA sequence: TGTGCCAGCAGTTACTCGGACGGGGACAATGAGCAGTTCTTC. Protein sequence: CASSYSDGDNEQFF.

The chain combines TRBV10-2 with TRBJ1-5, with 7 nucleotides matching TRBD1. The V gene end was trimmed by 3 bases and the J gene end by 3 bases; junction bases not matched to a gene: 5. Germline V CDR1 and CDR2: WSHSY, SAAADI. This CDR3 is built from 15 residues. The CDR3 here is CASSDGGTVNQPQHF. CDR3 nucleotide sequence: TGCGCCAGCAGTGATGGCGGGACAGTCAATCAGCCCCAGCATTTT.

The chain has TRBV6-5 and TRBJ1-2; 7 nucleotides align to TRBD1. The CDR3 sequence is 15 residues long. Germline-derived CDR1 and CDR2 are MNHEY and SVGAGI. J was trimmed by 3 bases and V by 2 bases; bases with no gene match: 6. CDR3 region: CASSYRGRGDYGYTF. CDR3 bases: TGTGCCAGCAGTTACCGGGGCAGGGGGGACTATGGCTACACCTTC.

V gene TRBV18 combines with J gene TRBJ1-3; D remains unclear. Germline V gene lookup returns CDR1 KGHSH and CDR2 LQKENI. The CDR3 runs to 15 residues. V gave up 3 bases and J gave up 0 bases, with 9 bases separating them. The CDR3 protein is CASSPSLISGNTIYF. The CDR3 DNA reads TGTGCCAGCTCACCCTCACTGATCTCTGGAAACACCATATATTTT.

In nucleotides, the CDR3 is TGTGCCAGCAGCTTGGCTTTGACTAGCGGGAGGGCTGTAGAGACCCAGTACTTC. It yields the protein CASSLALTSGRAVETQYF. The chain has TRBV5-5 and TRBJ2-5, with 14 bases identical to TRBD2. Trimming took 0 bases from V and 4 from J; bases not matched to a gene: 8. CDR3 length equals 18 residues. Germline CDR1 reads SGHKS; CDR2 reads YYEKEE (reference sequence).

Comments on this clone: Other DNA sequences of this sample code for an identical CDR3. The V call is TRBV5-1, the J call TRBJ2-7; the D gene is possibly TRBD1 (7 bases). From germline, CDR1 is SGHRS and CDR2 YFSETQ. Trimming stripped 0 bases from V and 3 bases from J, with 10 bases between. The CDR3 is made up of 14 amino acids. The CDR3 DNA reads TGCGCCAGCAGCTTGGGCCAGGGGGGCTACGAGCAGTACTTC. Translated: CASSLGQGGYEQYF.

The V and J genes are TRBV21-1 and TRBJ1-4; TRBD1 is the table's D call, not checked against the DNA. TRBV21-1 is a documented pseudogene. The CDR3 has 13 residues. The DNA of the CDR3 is TGTGCCAGCAGCGGCAGGGGGCGGGAAAAACTGTTTTTT. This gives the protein CASSGRGREKLFF.

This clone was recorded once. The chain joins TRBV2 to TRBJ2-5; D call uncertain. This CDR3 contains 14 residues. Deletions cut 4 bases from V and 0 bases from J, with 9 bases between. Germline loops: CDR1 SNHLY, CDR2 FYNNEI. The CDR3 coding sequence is TGTGCCAGCAGTGTCGTCTCGTACCAAGAGACCCAGTACTTC. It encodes CASSVVSYQETQYF.

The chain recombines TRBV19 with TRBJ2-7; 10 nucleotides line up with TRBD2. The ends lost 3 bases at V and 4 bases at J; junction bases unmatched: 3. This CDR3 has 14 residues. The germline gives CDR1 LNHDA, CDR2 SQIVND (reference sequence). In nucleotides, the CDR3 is TGTGCCAGTAGTATGTCTAGCGGGAGTTACGAGCAGTACTTC. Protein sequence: CASSMSSGSYEQYF.